The subject of this entry is one T cell receptor beta chain. The target antigen is unknown. This same CDR3 is encoded by further DNA sequences in the sample. This sample was taken from a study of shared clonotypes between healthy human individuals. The CDR3 contains 14 residues. Germline V lookup: CDR1 SGDLS, CDR2 YYNGEE. Trimming removed 2 bases from V and 1 base from J; junction bases left unmatched: 0. Study results and caveats: Larger estimated richness was generally recorded for naive subsets relative to memory subsets. It was only blood that was sampled, and tissue repertoires likely differ.

Evenly divided among several immunoSEQ plates was the genomic DNA of each subset. TCRdb's table, derived via immunoSEQ multiplex PCR, lists solely in-frame clones and lacks some. The table shows approximately 1,500,000 clones, with approximately 98% occurring only once. The clonotype originates from a man aged 30-40 years in good health. The V gene is TRBV9, the J gene TRBJ2-1; 7 nucleotides align to TRBD2. What was sequenced was naive CD4+ T cells sorted from blood. This sample's subset: CD45RA+ positively selected. CDR3 DNA sequence: TGTGCCAGCAGCGTGGGAGGGTCCTACAATGAGCAGTTCTTC. Its protein is CASSVGGSYNEQFF.